The clone carrying this T cell receptor beta chain has more than one count but fewer than ten. As yet, its antigen is unknown. Measured with immunoSEQ multiplex PCR; TCRdb has only the in-frame clones, and not every one. The table shows 100,000 to 150,000 clones, with around 85% occurring only once. This sample is part of a study of cytomegalovirus exposure and HLA in healthy donors. Germline V gene data show CDR1 as MNHNY and CDR2 as SVGAGI (reference sequence). Between the trimmed V and J ends, which lost 4 bases and 6 bases, there was a span of 10 bases. This CDR3 contains 13 residues. General study points: Subsequent analysis of the approximately 110 validation repertoires found a tendency for first-cohort TCR clusters to co-occur. Rarity characterized most TCR sequences, yet some public TCRs appeared in many donors.

Separation from the approximately 670-subject first cohort characterized the roughly 120-subject validation cohort, to which the donors belonged. The chain carries TRBV6-6 and TRBJ1-5; D call uncertain. The sequenced material came from PBMCs. The receptor was derived from a woman aged 25 to 39 in good health and CMV-seronegative. CDR3 residues: CASSSGAGQPQHF. In DNA form, the CDR3 reads TGTGCCAGCAGTTCGGGAGCGGGTCAGCCCCAGCATTTT.